Following are 11 T cell receptor beta chains from one sample sequenced in a study of PD-L1 blockade in urothelial cancer. The table came from immunoSEQ multiplex PCR; TCRdb's copy has only in-frame clones and leaves some out. The data show about 52,000 clones, more than 75% seen once. Time point defined: pretreatment peripheral blood. The sequencing here drew on PBMCs, taken around atezolizumab (anti-PD-L1) treatment. The receptors were gathered from a man aged 50-59 years with urothelial cancer.

This clone came up once. This sequence joins TRBV29-1 and TRBJ2-2, with 8 nucleotides matching TRBD1. V dropped 6 bases and J dropped 6; count of bases not matched to a gene: 9. The CDR3 runs to 14 residues. Germline CDR1 reads SQVTM; CDR2 reads ANQGSEA. The CDR3 region is CSVPRQGASGELFF. The CDR3 coding sequence is TGCAGCGTGCCCCGGCAGGGGGCATCCGGGGAGCTGTTTTTT.

This sequence joins TRBV9 and TRBJ2-3; 7 bases line up with TRBD2. The CDR3 is 16 amino acids. V trimming: 0 bases; J trimming: 2 bases; junction bases outside the gene matches: 6. CDR1 is SGDLS and CDR2 is YYNGEE in the germline V gene. For the CDR3, the DNA is TGTGCCAGCAGCGTAGCGGTCGGGGGGTACACAGATACGCAGTATTTT. Its translation: CASSVAVGGYTDTQYF.

This rearrangement joins TRBV21-1 to TRBJ1-1; the table calls TRBD1, which could not be checked here. TRBV21-1 is noted as a pseudogene. This CDR3 has 17 amino acids. The CDR3 sequence is CASSKALGTGSDTEAFF. The CDR3 nucleotides read TGTGCCAGCAGCAAAGCGCTCGGGACAGGGTCTGACACTGAAGCTTTCTTT.

This chain connects TRBV7-3 to TRBJ2-6; tentative D call: TRBD1 (6 bases). Trimming shortened V by 5 bases and J by 4 bases, and 12 bases separated the two germline ends. The CDR3 totals 15 residues. In germline, CDR1 is SGHTA, CDR2 FQGTGA. In DNA form, the CDR3 reads TGTGCCAGCAGCAGGACAGCTAGGGGGGCCAACGTCCTGACTTTC. Translated: CASSRTARGANVLTF.

This clone came up a few times. J is TRBJ2-1 and V is TRBV5-1, with D tentatively TRBD2 (6 bases). Germline CDR1 reads SGHRS; CDR2 reads YFSETQ. Trimming took off 5 bases at V and 4 bases at J, with 16 bases between the two ends. This CDR3 is built from 15 residues. The DNA for the CDR3 is TGCGCCAGCAGTCCTACGGGAGCAGTATACAATGAGCAGTTCTTC. Translating it yields CASSPTGAVYNEQFF. The variable domain in full, with the rest retrieved from reference TRBV5-1 and TRBJ2-1, is KAGVTQTPRYLIKTRGQQVTLSCSPISGHRSVSWYQQTPGQGLQFLFEYFSETQRNKGNFPGRFSGRQFSNSRSEMNVSTLELGDSALYLCASSPTGAVYNEQFFGPGTRLTVL.

CDR3 nucleotides: TGTGCCAGCACCTCCGGGACTCACCGCGGGCAGTACTTC. Amino acid sequence: CASTSGTHRGQYF. The chain recombines TRBV11-2 with TRBJ2-7; a possible D gene is TRBD2 (6 bases). Germline-derived CDR1 and CDR2 are SGHAT and FQNNGV. CDR3 length equals 13 residues. Trimming cost V 7 bases and J 9 bases, with 19 bases left between them.

The chain carries TRBV29-1 and TRBJ1-1; 12 positions agree with TRBD1. CDR3 size: 15 residues. V lost 7 bases and J lost 6; bases outside the gene matches: 12. CDR1 is SQVTM, CDR2 ANQGSEA, per germline. CDR3 nucleotides: TGCAGCGCCGACACCGGGACAGGGGGCTTCGCTGAAGCTTTCTTT. Translation gives CSADTGTGGFAEAFF.

This clone is a singleton in its sample. V and J are TRBV7-6 and TRBJ1-5; tentatively, D is TRBD1 (5 bases). Between the trimmed V and J ends, which lost 5 bases and 7 bases, there was a span of 15 bases. The V gene's germline CDR1 is SGHVS and CDR2 FNYEAQ. The CDR3 has 14 residues. The CDR3 here is CASSPAGVGQPQHF. The CDR3 DNA reads as TGTGCCAGCAGCCCGGCGGGGGTGGGGCAGCCCCAGCATTTT.

CDR3 in amino acids: CASSMEGLAGVSDTQYF. The CDR3 DNA reads TGTGCCAGTAGTATGGAAGGACTAGCGGGAGTTTCAGATACGCAGTATTTT. V gene TRBV19 combines with J gene TRBJ2-3, with 13 bases identical to TRBD2. The CDR3 covers 17 residues. J was trimmed by 4 bases and V by 3 bases; bases with no gene match: 7. Germline V lookup: CDR1 LNHDA, CDR2 SQIVND (reference sequence).

The CDR3 loop is CASSPRTSGNSYEQYF. The CDR3, as DNA: TGTGCCAGCAGCCCCAGGACTAGCGGGAATTCCTACGAGCAGTACTTC. The genes are TRBV9 and TRBJ2-7; 12 positions agree with TRBD2. The CDR3 length is 16 residues. With 4 bases clipped from V and 1 base from J, the junction kept 6 bases outside the gene matches. Germline CDR1 reads SGDLS; CDR2 reads YYNGEE.

The chain couples TRBV9 to TRBJ2-7, with 8 bases matching TRBD2. CDR1 is SGDLS and CDR2 is YYNGEE in the germline V gene. Trimming removed 2 bases from V and 6 bases from J; junction bases left unmatched: 4. This CDR3 is 13 amino acids long. CDR3 amino acids: CASSVRTSSEQYF. The CDR3 coding sequence is TGTGCCAGCAGCGTCAGGACTAGCTCCGAGCAGTACTTC.